The rows below give T cell receptor beta chains drawn from one sample of a study of blood T cell repertoires in COVID-19. Method: immunoSEQ multiplex PCR; TCRdb's copy keeps in-frame clones and lacks some. The profile covers about 52,000 clones, with approximately 83% appearing a single time and under 14% taken by the ten largest. The sample comprised peripheral blood. Source of these receptors: a man older than 75 with COVID-19, enrolled during active disease. The CDR3 runs from the conserved cysteine through the conserved F or W.

CDR3: CAWRDTGAGNTIYF; J: TRBJ1-3; V: TRBV30
CDR3: CASSVRGFNPGELFF; J: TRBJ2-2; V: TRBV9
CDR3: CASSLVPLSSYSNQPQHF; J: TRBJ1-5; V: TRBV7-8
CDR3: CASHMTGIGTEAFF; J: TRBJ1-1; V: TRBV18
CDR3: CASSEDSPPRGYTF; J: TRBJ1-2; V: TRBV2
CDR3: CASSPPRTGAAEKLFF; J: TRBJ1-4; V: TRBV9
CDR3: CASSPSQGVNQPQHF; J: TRBJ1-5; V: TRBV18
CDR3: CASSYGQDNQPQHF; J: TRBJ1-5; V: TRBV6-5
CDR3: CASSSTSTYGYTF; J: TRBJ1-2; V: TRBV6-2/TRBV6-3
CDR3: CATSLGANTEAFF; J: TRBJ1-1; V: TRBV24-1
CDR3: CSVDRSIIYNEQFF; J: TRBJ2-1; V: TRBV29-1
CDR3: CASSLGGLAGTKQFF; J: TRBJ2-1; V: TRBV7-9
CDR3: CASSPSGQGGNTIYF; J: TRBJ1-3; V: TRBV7-9
CDR3: CASSPAGLAGSDTQYF; J: TRBJ2-3; V: TRBV7-2
CDR3: CASSLGDLSNRPQHF; J: TRBJ1-5; V: TRBV7-2
CDR3: CASSLDGYGYTF; J: TRBJ1-2; V: TRBV5-1
CDR3: CASSPGGSEAFF; J: TRBJ1-1; V: TRBV18
CDR3: CASSPARVTDGYTF; J: TRBJ1-2; V: TRBV18
CDR3: CASSLGRVPDTGELFF; J: TRBJ2-2; V: TRBV11-3
CDR3: CASSSTGGGYTF; J: TRBJ1-2; V: TRBV3-1/TRBV3-2
CDR3: CASRPPARGGAADTQYF; J: TRBJ2-3; V: TRBV27